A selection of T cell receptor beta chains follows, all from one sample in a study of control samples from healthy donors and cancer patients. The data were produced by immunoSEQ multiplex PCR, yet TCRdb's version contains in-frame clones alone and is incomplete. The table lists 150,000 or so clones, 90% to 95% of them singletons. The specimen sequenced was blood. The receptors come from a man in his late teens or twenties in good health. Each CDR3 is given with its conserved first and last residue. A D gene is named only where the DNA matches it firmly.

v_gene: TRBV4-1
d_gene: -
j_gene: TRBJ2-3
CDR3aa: CASSPIDTDTQYF

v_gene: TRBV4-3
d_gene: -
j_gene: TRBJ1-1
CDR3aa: CASSQDISNTEAFF

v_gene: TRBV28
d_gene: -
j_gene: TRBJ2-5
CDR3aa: CASSPEGLSGETQYF

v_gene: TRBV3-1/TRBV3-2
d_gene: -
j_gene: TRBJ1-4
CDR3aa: CASSQNHLDLGEKLFF

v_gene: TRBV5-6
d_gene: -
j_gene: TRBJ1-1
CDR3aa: CASSYLAETEAFF

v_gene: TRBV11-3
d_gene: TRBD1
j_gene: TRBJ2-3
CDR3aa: CARNDRGIFTDTQYF

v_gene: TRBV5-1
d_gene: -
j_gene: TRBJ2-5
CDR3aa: CASSGKGGHTQETQYF

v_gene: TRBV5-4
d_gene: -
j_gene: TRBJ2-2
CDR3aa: CASSPPAGELFF

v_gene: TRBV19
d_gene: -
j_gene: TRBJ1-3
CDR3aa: CASSPTWTGNTIYF

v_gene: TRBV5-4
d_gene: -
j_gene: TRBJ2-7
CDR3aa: CASSLGNVFYYEQYF

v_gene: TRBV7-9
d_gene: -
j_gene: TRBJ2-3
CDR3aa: CASSLAFRRATPADTQYF

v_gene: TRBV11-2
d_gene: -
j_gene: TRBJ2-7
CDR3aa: CASSLPRGHYEQYF

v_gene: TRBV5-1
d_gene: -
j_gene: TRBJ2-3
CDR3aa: CASSLIRDVTDTQYF

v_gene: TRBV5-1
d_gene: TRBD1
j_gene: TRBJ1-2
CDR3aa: CASSPGQGLYGYTF

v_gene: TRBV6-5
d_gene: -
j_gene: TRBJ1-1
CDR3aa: CASSPAGVANTEAFF

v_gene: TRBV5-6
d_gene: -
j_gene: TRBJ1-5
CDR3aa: CASSLAGNQPQHF

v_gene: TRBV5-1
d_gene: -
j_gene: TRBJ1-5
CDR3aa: CASSLLGEEPQHF

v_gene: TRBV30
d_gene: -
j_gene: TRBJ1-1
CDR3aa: CAWSVLPKSEAFF

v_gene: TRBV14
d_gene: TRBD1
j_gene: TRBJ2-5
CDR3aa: CASSQLTGRLETQYF

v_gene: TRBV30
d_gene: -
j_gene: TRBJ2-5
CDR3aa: CAWKPEAAHWGTQYF

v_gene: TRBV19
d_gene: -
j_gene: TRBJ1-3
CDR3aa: CASSIRKGTSGNTIYF

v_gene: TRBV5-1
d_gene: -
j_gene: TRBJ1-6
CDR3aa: CASSLGYSRDNSPLHF

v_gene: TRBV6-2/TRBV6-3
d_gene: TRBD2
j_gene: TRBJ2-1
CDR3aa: CASSPIGNRAPSSGGPEFNEQFF

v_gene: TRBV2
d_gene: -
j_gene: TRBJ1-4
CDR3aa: CARRQSSANEKLFF

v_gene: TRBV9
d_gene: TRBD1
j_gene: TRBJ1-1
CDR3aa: CASSVGQGRLMDTEAFF

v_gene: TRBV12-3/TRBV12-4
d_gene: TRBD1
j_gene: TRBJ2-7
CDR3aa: CASSLQGWEQYF

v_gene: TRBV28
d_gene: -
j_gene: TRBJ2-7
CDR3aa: CASSFRSGSEYEQYF

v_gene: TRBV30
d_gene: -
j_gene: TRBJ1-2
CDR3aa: CAWSPDLGRGYTF

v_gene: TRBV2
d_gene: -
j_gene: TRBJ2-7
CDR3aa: CASSEEGTDPYEQYF

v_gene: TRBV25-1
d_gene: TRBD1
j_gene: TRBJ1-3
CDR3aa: CASSESGGDPPETGTIYF

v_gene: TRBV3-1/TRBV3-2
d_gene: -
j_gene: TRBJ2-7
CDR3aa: CASSRGVALNEQYF

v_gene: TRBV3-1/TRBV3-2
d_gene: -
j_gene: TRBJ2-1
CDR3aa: CASSQENWRGQFF

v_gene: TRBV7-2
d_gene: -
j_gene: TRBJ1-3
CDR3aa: CASSLGSSGNTIYF

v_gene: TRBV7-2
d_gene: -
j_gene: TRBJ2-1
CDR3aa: CASTQGTTYNEQFF

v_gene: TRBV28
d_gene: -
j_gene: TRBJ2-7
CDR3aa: CASSLTWGPTAYEQYF

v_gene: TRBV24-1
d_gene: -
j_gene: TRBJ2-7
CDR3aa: CATSDLGRSVLIYEQYF

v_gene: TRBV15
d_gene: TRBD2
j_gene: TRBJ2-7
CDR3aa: CATSREMGTSGSIIEYF

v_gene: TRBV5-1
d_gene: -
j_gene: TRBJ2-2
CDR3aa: CASSIGQSNTGELFF

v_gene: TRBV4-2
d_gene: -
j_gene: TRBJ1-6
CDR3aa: CASSQGESSYNSPLHF

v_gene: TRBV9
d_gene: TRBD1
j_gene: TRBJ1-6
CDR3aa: CASSVGQGGDPLHF

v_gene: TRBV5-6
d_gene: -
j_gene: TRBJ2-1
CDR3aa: CASSARVYNEQFF

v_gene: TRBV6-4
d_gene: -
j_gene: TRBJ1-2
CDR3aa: CASSPAEYGFYGYTF

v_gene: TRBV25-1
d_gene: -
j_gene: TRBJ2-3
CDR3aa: CASSEFQGGSDTQYF

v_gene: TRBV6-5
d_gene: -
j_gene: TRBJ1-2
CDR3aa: CASSTGQGWDYGYTF

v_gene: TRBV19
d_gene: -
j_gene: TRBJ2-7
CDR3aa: CASSIPTMTGEGEQYF

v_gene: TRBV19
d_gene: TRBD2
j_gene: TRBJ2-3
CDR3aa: CASSIQAGRGTDTQYF

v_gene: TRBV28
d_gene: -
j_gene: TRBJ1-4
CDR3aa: CASSLREINEKLFF

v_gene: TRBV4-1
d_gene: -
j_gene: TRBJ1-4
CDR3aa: CASRPERNPLNEKLFF

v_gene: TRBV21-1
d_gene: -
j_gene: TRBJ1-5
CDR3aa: CASSIRRRSHNQPQHF

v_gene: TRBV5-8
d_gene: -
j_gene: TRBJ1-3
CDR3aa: CASSLDGGNTIYF

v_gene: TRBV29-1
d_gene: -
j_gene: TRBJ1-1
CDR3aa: CSVVSDNTEAFF

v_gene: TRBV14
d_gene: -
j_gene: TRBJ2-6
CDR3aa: CASSPPGLSGANVLTF

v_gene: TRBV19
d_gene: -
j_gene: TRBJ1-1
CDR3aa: CASKEDRGVGYTEAFF

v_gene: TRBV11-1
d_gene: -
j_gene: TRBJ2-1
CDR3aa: CASSLTEDNEQFF